The following is a TCR beta chain sequence with its context. Its specificity is not known. This sample's time point: cycle 4 day 1 (C4D1), after five to seven weeks of nivolumab. Autologous stem cell transplantation was followed by relapse in every patient, and brentuximab vedotin exposure varied. Only in-frame clones appear in the TCRdb table, and some are missing; sequencing was by immunoSEQ multiplex PCR. Here the sample spans tens of thousands of clones, 60% to 80% being singletons. This specimen belongs to a study of PD-1 blockade in classical Hodgkin lymphoma. Overall study findings and caveats: Significantly greater TCR diversity emerged by C4D1 in CD4+ cells but not CD8+ cells.

Germline V gene lookup returns CDR1 SGHNT and CDR2 YYREEE (reference sequence). The CDR3 is 16 amino acids. The V end was cut by 5 bases, the J end by 4 bases, with 20 bases between. The sequence was collected from a human donor with classical Hodgkin lymphoma. The chain couples TRBV5-4 to TRBJ2-3; possibly TRBD1 for D (5 bases). Sample: peripheral blood mononuclear cells (PBMCs), taken before the fourth cycle of nivolumab. The CDR3 is CASRLKAGTGSDTQYF. CDR3 DNA: TGTGCCAGCAGGTTGAAGGCAGGTACAGGCTCAGATACGCAGTATTTT.